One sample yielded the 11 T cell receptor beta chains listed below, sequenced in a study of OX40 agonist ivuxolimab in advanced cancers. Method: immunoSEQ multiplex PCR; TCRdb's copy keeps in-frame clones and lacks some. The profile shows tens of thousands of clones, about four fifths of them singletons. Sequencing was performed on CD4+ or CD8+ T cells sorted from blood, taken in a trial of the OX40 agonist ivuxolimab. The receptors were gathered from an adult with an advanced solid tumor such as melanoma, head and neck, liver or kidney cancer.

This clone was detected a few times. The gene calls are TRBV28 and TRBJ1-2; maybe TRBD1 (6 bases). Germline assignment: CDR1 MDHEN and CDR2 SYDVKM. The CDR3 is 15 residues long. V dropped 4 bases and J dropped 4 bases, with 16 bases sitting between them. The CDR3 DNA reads TGTGCCAGCAGTTCCCCGTTCCTGGGGGCCTATGGCTACACCTTC. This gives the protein CASSSPFLGAYGYTF.

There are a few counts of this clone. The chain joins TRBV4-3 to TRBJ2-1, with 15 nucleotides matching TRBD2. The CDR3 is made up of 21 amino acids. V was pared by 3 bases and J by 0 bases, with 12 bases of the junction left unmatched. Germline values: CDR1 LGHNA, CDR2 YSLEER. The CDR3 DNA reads TGCGCCAGCAGCCACCTCCTCCCGGGACTAGCGGGGGGCAGCTCCTACAATGAGCAGTTCTTC. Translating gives CASSHLLPGLAGGSSYNEQFF.

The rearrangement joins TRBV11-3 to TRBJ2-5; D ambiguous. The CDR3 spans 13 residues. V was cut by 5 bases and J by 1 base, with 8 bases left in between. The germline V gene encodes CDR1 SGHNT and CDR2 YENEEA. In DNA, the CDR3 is TGTGCCAGCAGCCGGCACCCCCAAGAGACCCAGTACTTC. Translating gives CASSRHPQETQYF.

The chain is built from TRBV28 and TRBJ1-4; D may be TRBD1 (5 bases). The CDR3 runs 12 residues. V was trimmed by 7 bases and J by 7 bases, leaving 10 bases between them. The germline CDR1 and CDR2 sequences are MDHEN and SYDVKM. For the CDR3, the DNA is TGTGCCAGCAATGGGGGAGGTGAAAAACTGTTTTTT. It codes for CASNGGGEKLFF.

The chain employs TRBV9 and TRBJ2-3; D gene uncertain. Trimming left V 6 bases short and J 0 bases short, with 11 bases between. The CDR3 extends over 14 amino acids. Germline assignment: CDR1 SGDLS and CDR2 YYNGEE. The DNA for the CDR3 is TGTGCCAGCAATCTGGATTTGAGCACAGATACGCAGTATTTT. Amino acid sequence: CASNLDLSTDTQYF. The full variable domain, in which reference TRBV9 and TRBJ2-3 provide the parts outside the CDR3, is DSGVTQTPKHLITATGQRVTLRCSPRSGDLSVYWYQQSLDQGLQFLIQYYNGEERAKGNILERFSAQQFPDLHSELNLSSLELGDSALYFCASNLDLSTDTQYFGPGTRLTVL.

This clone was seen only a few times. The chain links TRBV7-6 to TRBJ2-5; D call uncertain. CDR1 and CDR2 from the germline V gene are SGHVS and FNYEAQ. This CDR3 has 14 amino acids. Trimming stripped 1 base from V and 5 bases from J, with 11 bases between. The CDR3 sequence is CASSLEMVAETQYF. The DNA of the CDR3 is TGTGCCAGCAGCTTAGAGATGGTGGCCGAGACCCAGTACTTC.

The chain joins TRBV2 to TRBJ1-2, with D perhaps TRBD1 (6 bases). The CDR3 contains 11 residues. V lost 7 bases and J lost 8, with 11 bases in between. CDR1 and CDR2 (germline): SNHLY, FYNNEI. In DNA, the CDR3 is TGTGCCAGCACCCCAGGGGAAGGCTACACCTTC. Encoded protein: CASTPGEGYTF.

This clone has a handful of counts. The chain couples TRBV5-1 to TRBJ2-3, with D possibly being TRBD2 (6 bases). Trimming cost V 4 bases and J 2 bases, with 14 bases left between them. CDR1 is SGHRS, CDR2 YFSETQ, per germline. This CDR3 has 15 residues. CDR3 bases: TGCGCCAGCAGCGAACGGGACTCTTACACAGATACGCAGTATTTT. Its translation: CASSERDSYTDTQYF.

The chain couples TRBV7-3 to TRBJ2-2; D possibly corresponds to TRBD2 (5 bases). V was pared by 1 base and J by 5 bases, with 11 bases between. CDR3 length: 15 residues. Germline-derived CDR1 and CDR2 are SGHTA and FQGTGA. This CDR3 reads CASSLMRADTGELFF. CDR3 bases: TGTGCCAGCAGCTTAATGAGGGCAGATACCGGGGAGCTGTTTTTT.

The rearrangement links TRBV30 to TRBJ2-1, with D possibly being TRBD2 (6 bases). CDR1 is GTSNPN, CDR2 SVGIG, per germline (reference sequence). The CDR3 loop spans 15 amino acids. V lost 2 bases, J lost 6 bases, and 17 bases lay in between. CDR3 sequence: CAWSKGTQLPNEQFF. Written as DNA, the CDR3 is TGTGCCTGGAGTAAGGGGACTCAGCTCCCCAATGAGCAGTTCTTC.

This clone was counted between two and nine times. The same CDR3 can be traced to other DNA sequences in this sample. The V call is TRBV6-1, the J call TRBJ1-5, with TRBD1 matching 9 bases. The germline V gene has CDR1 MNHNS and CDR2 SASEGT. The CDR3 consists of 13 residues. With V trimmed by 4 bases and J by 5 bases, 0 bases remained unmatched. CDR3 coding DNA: TGTGCCAGCAGTGGGACAGGGGATCAGCCCCAGCATTTT. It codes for CASSGTGDQPQHF.